This TCR beta chain was sequenced during a study of cytomegalovirus exposure and HLA in healthy donors. Study information: In a previous analysis, 120 million or so unique TCR beta sequences were found from 150 million to 200 million T cells.

This PCR relied on a set of 60 Vbeta primers and 13 Jbeta primers. Only in-frame clones appear in the TCRdb table, and some are missing; sequencing was by immunoSEQ multiplex PCR. Here the sample spans some 150,000 clones, approximately 80% being singletons. To note about this clone: What it recognizes is unknown.

The ends were cut back, 4 bases at V and 1 base at J, with 14 bases in the middle. Germline V lookup: CDR1 SGHDT, CDR2 YYEEEE. The CDR3 length is 15 residues. Findings and limits, study-wide: CMV serostatus alone was available as immune exposure information.

The receptor was isolated from a man aged 18 to 35 in good health and CMV-seropositive. The material sequenced was PBMCs. The V and J genes are TRBV5-6 and TRBJ1-1; D perhaps matches TRBD1 (5 bases). The CDR3 protein is CASSPVQGRNTEAFF. DNA of the CDR3: TGTGCCAGCAGCCCGGTCCAGGGTAGGAACACTGAAGCTTTCTTT.